The rows below give T cell receptor beta chains drawn from one sample of a study of blood T cell repertoires in COVID-19. Clones were sequenced by immunoSEQ multiplex PCR, and TCRdb holds only the in-frame ones, with some missing. The sample has about 180,000 clones, about 86% seen once. The specimen was peripheral blood. These receptors came from a man aged 50-59 years with active or convalescent COVID-19. Both conserved end residues are part of each CDR3. The D gene is left open where the match is weak. Not every row has a clone size; where given, it reads once, few, many or a size class.

V gene,D gene,J gene,clone size,CDR3 protein,CDR3 DNA
TRBV2,-,TRBJ2-6,-,CASREAGAGANVLTF,TGTGCCAGCAGGGAGGCAGGGGCCGGGGCCAACGTCCTGACTTTC
TRBV7-9,-,TRBJ1-4,-,CASSSGTLATNEKLFF,TGTGCCAGCAGCTCCGGGACTCTAGCAACTAATGAAAAACTGTTTTTT
TRBV6-5,-,TRBJ1-5,-,CASSYSAYSNQPQHF,TGTGCCAGCAGTTACTCGGCATATAGCAATCAGCCCCAGCATTTT
TRBV19,-,TRBJ1-5,-,CASSIVNNQPQHF,TGTGCCAGTAGTATTGTAAACAATCAGCCCCAGCATTTT
TRBV4-1,TRBD2,TRBJ2-5,-,CASSPGLEQTAQYF,TGCGCCAGCAGCCCGGGACTAGAGCAGACGGCCCAGTACTTC
TRBV20-1,-,TRBJ1-5,-,CSASKGHVSNQPQHF,TGCAGTGCTAGTAAGGGACATGTTAGCAATCAGCCCCAGCATTTT
TRBV9,-,TRBJ2-3,-,CASSATSTDTQYF,TGTGCCAGCAGCGCCACAAGCACAGATACGCAGTATTTT
TRBV30,TRBD1,TRBJ1-1,-,CAWIPGQGNTEAFF,TGTGCCTGGATTCCGGGACAGGGAAACACTGAAGCTTTCTTT
TRBV6-5,-,TRBJ2-2,few,CASSYVGGFTGELFF,TGTGCCAGCAGTTACGTGGGGGGATTCACCGGGGAGCTGTTTTTT
TRBV6-4,TRBD2,TRBJ2-4,-,CASSEFSGGENIQYF,TGTGCCAGCAGTGAATTCAGCGGGGGGGAAAACATTCAGTACTTC
TRBV12-3/TRBV12-4,-,TRBJ1-2,-,CASSFGQLYGYTF,TGTGCCAGCAGTTTCGGACAGTTATATGGCTACACCTTC
TRBV19,-,TRBJ1-2,once,CASHNNYGYTF,TGTGCCAGCCACAATAATTATGGCTACACCTTC
TRBV6-5,-,TRBJ2-1,few,CASSQDNEQFF,TGTGCCAGCAGTCAGGACAATGAGCAGTTCTTC
TRBV5-1,-,TRBJ1-1,-,CASSPGNTEAFF,TGCGCCAGCTCCCCAGGTAACACTGAAGCTTTCTTT
TRBV5-6,-,TRBJ2-3,-,CASSFPADTQYF,TGTGCCAGCAGCTTCCCCGCAGATACGCAGTATTTT
TRBV19,TRBD1,TRBJ2-7,-,CASRGQGASYEQYF,TGTGCCAGTAGAGGACAGGGGGCTAGCTACGAGCAGTACTTC
TRBV7-6,TRBD1,TRBJ2-7,-,CASSLRTGASYEQYF,TGTGCCAGCAGCTTACGGACAGGGGCATCCTACGAGCAGTACTTC
TRBV28,-,TRBJ2-7,once,CASGNPMGGTAYEQYF,TGTGCCAGCGGGAACCCCATGGGCGGGACGGCCTACGAGCAGTACTTC
TRBV10-2,-,TRBJ1-4,-,CASSEAMRAGGEKLFF,TGCGCCAGCAGTGAAGCTATGAGGGCTGGAGGTGAAAAACTGTTTTTT
TRBV7-2,TRBD1,TRBJ1-2,-,CASSDRTGNYGYTF,TGTGCCAGCAGCGACCGGACAGGGAACTATGGCTACACCTTC
TRBV11-2,-,TRBJ2-7,-,CASSLARTDYEQYF,TGTGCCAGCAGCTTAGCACGGACAGACTACGAGCAGTACTTC
TRBV3-1/TRBV3-2,-,TRBJ1-1,-,CASSQDRGNTEAFF,TGTGCCAGCAGCCAAGATAGAGGGAACACTGAAGCTTTCTTT
TRBV15,TRBD1,TRBJ2-5,-,CATSPGTVFQETQYF,TGTGCCACCAGCCCCGGGACAGTCTTCCAAGAGACCCAGTACTTC
TRBV5-4,TRBD2,TRBJ2-3,-,CASSSRAGGTDTQYF,TGTGCCAGCAGCTCGAGGGCGGGGGGCACAGATACGCAGTATTTT
TRBV7-2,TRBD1,TRBJ1-5,-,CASSPGGRDYNQPQHF,TGTGCCAGCAGCCCAGGGGGCAGAGATTACAATCAGCCCCAGCATTTT
TRBV15,-,TRBJ1-1,-,CATSRDAGASNTEAFF,TGTGCCACCAGCAGAGACGCAGGGGCTTCGAACACTGAAGCTTTCTTT
TRBV10-3,-,TRBJ1-5,-,CAISEADGGYQPQHF,TGTGCCATCAGTGAGGCCGATGGGGGGTATCAGCCCCAGCATTTT
TRBV7-9,TRBD1,TRBJ2-1,-,CASSLGQGDNEQFF,TGTGCCAGCAGCTTAGGACAGGGGGACAATGAGCAGTTCTTC
TRBV10-3,-,TRBJ2-5,-,CAISESRQGQYF,TGTGCCATCAGTGAGTCGAGGCAGGGCCAGTACTTC
TRBV29-1,TRBD1,TRBJ1-2,-,CSVVTGEDGYTF,TGCAGCGTGGTCACAGGGGAAGATGGCTACACCTTC
TRBV6-1,TRBD1,TRBJ1-4,-,CASSDGQATNEKLFF,TGTGCCAGCAGTGACGGACAGGCAACTAATGAAAAACTGTTTTTT
TRBV25-1,-,TRBJ2-1,-,CASSERDSAYNEQFF,TGTGCCAGCAGTGAAAGGGACTCAGCCTACAATGAGCAGTTCTTC
TRBV7-9,-,TRBJ1-2,-,CASSLDGSSNYGYTF,TGTGCCAGCAGCTTAGACGGGTCTTCTAACTATGGCTACACCTTC
TRBV29-1,TRBD1,TRBJ1-2,-,CSVEEGGYGYTF,TGCAGCGTTGAAGAAGGGGGCTACGGCTACACCTTC
TRBV7-2,TRBD1,TRBJ1-5,-,CASSSQGDQPQHF,TGTGCCAGCAGCTCCCAGGGGGATCAGCCCCAGCATTTT
TRBV11-2,-,TRBJ1-1,-,CASTLDSLMNTEAFF,TGTGCCAGCACCTTGGACAGTCTGATGAACACTGAAGCTTTCTTT
TRBV5-1,-,TRBJ1-1,-,CASSLRHRDTEAFF,TGCGCCAGCAGCTTGAGACACAGGGACACTGAAGCTTTCTTT
TRBV6-1,-,TRBJ2-1,few,CASSDFTGVPNEQFF,TGTGCCAGCAGTGATTTCACGGGAGTACCCAATGAGCAGTTCTTC
TRBV24-1,TRBD1,TRBJ2-5,-,CATSDLLTGGVGETQYF,TGTGCCACCAGTGATTTGTTGACAGGGGGCGTTGGGGAGACCCAGTACTTC
TRBV18,TRBD1,TRBJ1-1,-,CASSPITGVDTEAFF,TGTGCCAGCTCACCTATTACAGGGGTGGACACTGAAGCTTTCTTT
TRBV6-5,-,TRBJ1-5,-,CASARKGPSNQPQHF,TGTGCCAGCGCGAGGAAGGGGCCTAGCAATCAGCCCCAGCATTTT
TRBV9,TRBD2,TRBJ2-1,once,CASSVDPSGNNEQFF,TGTGCCAGCAGCGTAGATCCTAGCGGAAACAATGAGCAGTTCTTC
TRBV4-3,-,TRBJ1-1,once,CASSQDPRQVNTEAFF,TGCGCCAGCAGCCAAGATCCTAGACAGGTGAACACTGAAGCTTTCTTT
TRBV6-1,TRBD1,TRBJ1-2,-,CASSEARGGSNYGYTF,TGTGCCAGCAGTGAAGCGCGAGGGGGCAGTAACTATGGCTACACCTTC
TRBV4-1,-,TRBJ2-5,-,CASSQEDPWELQETQYF,TGCGCCAGCAGCCAAGAAGACCCCTGGGAGCTTCAAGAGACCCAGTACTTC